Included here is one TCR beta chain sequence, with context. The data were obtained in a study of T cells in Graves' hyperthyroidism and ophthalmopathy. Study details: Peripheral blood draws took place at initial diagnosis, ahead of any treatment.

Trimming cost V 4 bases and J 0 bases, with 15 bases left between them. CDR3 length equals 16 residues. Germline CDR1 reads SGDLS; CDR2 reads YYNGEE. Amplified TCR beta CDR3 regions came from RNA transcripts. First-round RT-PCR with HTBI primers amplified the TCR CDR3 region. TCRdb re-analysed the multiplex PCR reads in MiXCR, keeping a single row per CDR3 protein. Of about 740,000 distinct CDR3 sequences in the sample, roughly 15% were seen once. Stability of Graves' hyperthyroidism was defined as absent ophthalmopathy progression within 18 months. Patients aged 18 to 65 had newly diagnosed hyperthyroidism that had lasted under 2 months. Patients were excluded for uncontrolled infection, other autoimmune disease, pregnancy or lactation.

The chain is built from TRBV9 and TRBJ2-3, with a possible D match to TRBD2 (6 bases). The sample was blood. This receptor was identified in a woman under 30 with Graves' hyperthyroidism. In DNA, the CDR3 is TGTGCCAGCAGCTCGCAGCTAGCGACAAGCACAGATACGCAGTATTTT. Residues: CASSSQLATSTDTQYF.